This T cell receptor (beta chain) was captured in a study of blood T cell repertoires in COVID-19. Study background: The samples span acute and convalescent COVID-19 from the United States, Italy and Spain. The analysed material was cDNA or gDNA that came from T cells, B-cell-depleted T cells, or PBMCs.

This CDR3 spans 13 amino acids. V shed 7 bases and J 7 bases; nucleotides not matched to a gene: 3. Germline V lookup: CDR1 SGHAT, CDR2 FQNNGV. As originally analysed: Reference gene primer amplification gave estimated nucleated cell counts. Only in-frame clones appear in the TCRdb table, and some are missing; sequencing was by immunoSEQ multiplex PCR. The V and J calls and clone size are taken from that table; D and trimming were inferred from the DNA. The repertoire holds about 170,000 clones, with more than 65% as singletons. The TCR comes from a human donor with acute or convalescent COVID-19. The donor label of this sample is uncertain. Sequenced input: peripheral blood. The chain has TRBV11-2 and TRBJ2-1; 11 bases match TRBD2. CDR3 in DNA: TGTGCCAGCACCCCTAGCGGGGGGAATGAGCAGTTCTTC. Its translation is CASTPSGGNEQFF.